This T cell receptor (beta chain) was sequenced during a study of blood T cell repertoires in COVID-19. In the study overall: Acute and convalescent COVID-19 specimens originated in the United States, Italy and Spain. T cells, B-cell-depleted T cells, or PBMCs provided the cDNA or gDNA that served as material.

This CDR3 spans 15 amino acids. V was clipped by 5 bases and J by 0 bases; unmatched bases: 2. CDR1 and CDR2 from the germline V gene are LNHDA and SQIVND (reference sequence). Original handling: Estimates of nucleated cell counts were drawn from the amplification of reference gene primers. The table came from immunoSEQ multiplex PCR; TCRdb's copy has only in-frame clones and leaves some out. The DNA gave D and trimming, while V, J and clone size come from that table. The sample has approximately 240,000 clones, around 80% seen once. Source material: peripheral blood. The chain carries TRBV19 and TRBJ2-1, with 9 bases lining up with TRBD2. This sequence originates from a human donor in a cohort sampled during active COVID-19. Here the CDR3 DNA reads TGTGCCAGTAGTTCTAGCGGGGACTCCTACAATGAGCAGTTCTTC. Its protein is CASSSSGDSYNEQFF.